A single sample is the source of the 10 T cell receptor beta chains below, sequenced in a study of T-cell memory formation after mild COVID-19. TCRdb analysed the 5' RACE reads with MiXCR anew, one entry per CDR3 protein. The sample holds approximately 430,000 distinct CDR3 sequences; around a quarter are singletons and the top ten take 13%. The sequenced material came from PBMCs or a T cell subset sorted from them (not recorded which). The source of these receptors is an adult woman who had mild COVID-19 (a few samples of this study predate the infection). Cell type and time point are not known.

This clonotype was counted many times. V is TRBV12-3 or TRBV12-4 and J is TRBJ2-3; D might be TRBD1 (5 bases). This CDR3 contains 15 residues. Trimming stripped 10 bases from V and 4 bases from J, with 21 bases between. The CDR3 sequence: CATRQSGKGSDTQYF. The CDR3 DNA follows: TGTGCCACCCGACAGAGTGGTAAAGGCTCAGATACGCAGTATTTT.

This clonotype was detected only a few times. The chain combines TRBV20-1 with TRBJ1-2; D is unclear. The CDR3 loop spans 15 amino acids. V was clipped by 1 base and J by 4 bases, with 16 bases between them. CDR1 and CDR2 from the germline V gene are DFQATT and SNEGSKA (reference sequence). As DNA, the CDR3 is TGCAGTGCTAGAGTACGGGTTATCGCCGTCTATGGCTACACCTTC. This gives the protein CSARVRVIAVYGYTF.

DNA of the CDR3: TGCGCCAGCAGCCGTACAACCCTCGATAACACCGGGGAGCTGTTTTTT. This encodes CASSRTTLDNTGELFF. The V gene is TRBV4-1, the J gene TRBJ2-2, with no clear D. There are 16 residues in the CDR3. Per germline, CDR1 MGHRA and CDR2 YSYEKL. The V end lost 4 bases, the J end lost 2 bases, and 14 bases lay between the germline ends.

This chain connects TRBV7-2 to TRBJ1-1; possibly TRBD1 for D (5 bases). Trimming took off 10 bases at V and 7 bases at J, with 16 bases between the two ends. Germline V gives CDR1 SGHTA, CDR2 FQGNSA. The CDR3 runs to 12 residues. CDR3 nucleotide sequence: TGTGCCATGATGGTGGGACCATATGAAGCTTTCTTT. It is translated as CAMMVGPYEAFF.

This clonotype was detected ten times or more. The chain employs TRBV2 and TRBJ2-7; 9 bases are a match to TRBD1. There are 13 residues in the CDR3. Germline CDR1 is SNHLY and CDR2 is FYNNEI. J lost 5 bases, V lost 6 bases, and 5 bases had no gene match. The CDR3 coding sequence is TGTGCCAGCAGGGGGACAGGGTCCCACGAGCAGTACTTC. Encoded protein: CASRGTGSHEQYF.

This clonotype was seen more than once but under ten times. The CDR3 loop reads CSARDGQGAANYGYTF. The CDR3 nucleotides are TGCAGTGCTAGAGATGGCCAGGGGGCGGCTAACTATGGCTACACCTTC. The V call is TRBV20-1, the J call TRBJ1-2, with TRBD1 matching 8 bases. The V gene end was trimmed by 0 bases and the J gene end by 0 bases; junction bases not matched to a gene: 6. This CDR3 region has 16 residues. Germline V gene data show CDR1 as DFQATT and CDR2 as SNEGSKA (reference sequence).

The genes are TRBV5-5 and TRBJ2-2; 8 bases fit TRBD2. The CDR3 spans 16 residues. Germline V CDR1 and CDR2: SGHKS, YYEKEE (reference sequence). V lost 4 bases and J lost 4; bases outside the gene matches: 9. The CDR3 DNA is TGTGCCAGCAGCCCGGGGGGGCTGATAACCACCGGGGAGCTGTTTTTT. Residues: CASSPGGLITTGELFF.

V and J are TRBV12-3 or TRBV12-4 and TRBJ1-1; D unresolved. This CDR3 comprises 14 residues. The V gene lost 0 bases and the J gene lost 1 base, with 6 bases spanning the gap. DNA for the CDR3: TGTGCCAGCAGTTTAGCAGGGTGGAACACTGAAGCTTTCTTT. This sequence encodes CASSLAGWNTEAFF.

J is TRBJ2-2 and V is TRBV20-1, with 9 bases identical to TRBD2. Trimming removed 5 bases from V and 7 bases from J; junction bases left unmatched: 14. Germline lookup yields CDR1 DFQATT and CDR2 SNEGSKA (reference sequence). CDR3 length equals 16 residues. Here the CDR3 DNA reads TGCAGTGCTCCAGACGCGCGGGGGGGACTCGACGGGGAGCTGTTTTTT. Translation: CSAPDARGGLDGELFF.

This clonotype was seen a few times. The CDR3 DNA sequence: TGCAGCGTAGTAACAGGGGTTTCACTAGCGGGAGTGTACGAGCAGTACTTC. It is translated as CSVVTGVSLAGVYEQYF. The J gene is TRBJ2-7, the V gene TRBV29-1; 11 positions match TRBD2. The CDR3 spans 17 residues. Germline V gene sequence: CDR1 SQVTM, CDR2 ANQGSEA. V gave up 6 bases and J gave up 4 bases; unmatched junction bases: 17.